This TCR beta chain is drawn from a study of control samples from healthy donors and cancer patients. Sequenced by immunoSEQ multiplex PCR; TCRdb stores in-frame clones only, minus some. The table lists 250,000 to 300,000 clones, almost 85% of them singletons. The CDR3 runs 14 residues. Germline assignment: CDR1 KGHSH and CDR2 LQKENI. Trimming took off 2 bases at V and 0 bases at J, with 5 bases between the two ends. The chain is built from TRBV18 and TRBJ2-1, with D tentatively TRBD1 (5 bases). The source material was PBMCs. This clonotype was obtained from a woman aged 60 to 75 with lung cancer. CDR3 coding DNA: TGTGCCAGCTCACCAAGGGGCTCCTACAATGAGCAGTTCTTC. Amino acid sequence: CASSPRGSYNEQFF.